A selection of T cell receptor beta chains follows, all from one sample in a study of T cells in tuberculosis. Libraries were prepared by immunoSEQ multiplex PCR; TCRdb keeps only in-frame clonotypes and omits some of them. Of approximately 59,000 clones listed, 88% were seen once; the top ten hold around a fifth. Specimen: CD1b-GMM tetramer-negative cells sorted from PBMCs. The receptors were sampled from an adult woman with latent tuberculosis. CDR3s include the opening cysteine and the closing phenylalanine or tryptophan. Fields, in order: J gene, V gene, D gene, clone size, CDR3 DNA, CDR3 protein. A D gene is named only where the DNA matches it firmly. Clone size, where shown, is once, few, many, or a class for clones that have expanded.

j_gene: TRBJ2-7
v_gene: TRBV30
d_gene: TRBD1
abundance: -
CDR3nt: TGTGCCTGGAGTGCGGACAGGGGCTACGAGCAGTACTTC
CDR3aa: CAWSADRGYEQYF

j_gene: TRBJ1-1
v_gene: TRBV19
d_gene: -
abundance: -
CDR3nt: TGTGCCACCAAAAAGACAGACCAGAACACTGAAGCTTTCTTT
CDR3aa: CATKKTDQNTEAFF

j_gene: TRBJ2-7
v_gene: TRBV11-1
d_gene: -
abundance: few
CDR3nt: TGTGCCAGCAGCTTAAGATCCAGCTACGAGCAGTACTTC
CDR3aa: CASSLRSSYEQYF

j_gene: TRBJ1-3
v_gene: TRBV29-1
d_gene: -
abundance: -
CDR3nt: TGCAGCGCCCTTAATTCCTCTGGAAACACCATATATTTT
CDR3aa: CSALNSSGNTIYF

j_gene: TRBJ1-4
v_gene: TRBV9
d_gene: -
abundance: -
CDR3nt: TGTGCCAGCAGCCACAACGCTCGACAGCCCGAAGAGAATGAAAAACTGTTTTTT
CDR3aa: CASSHNARQPEENEKLFF

j_gene: TRBJ1-1
v_gene: TRBV5-1
d_gene: -
abundance: -
CDR3nt: TGCGCCAGCAGCTTGGCAGGGCAGCTCACTGAAGCTTTCTTT
CDR3aa: CASSLAGQLTEAFF

j_gene: TRBJ2-2
v_gene: TRBV19
d_gene: TRBD1
abundance: -
CDR3nt: TGTGCCAGTACTACTGGACAGGGGGCCGGGGAGCTGTTTTTT
CDR3aa: CASTTGQGAGELFF

j_gene: TRBJ2-7
v_gene: TRBV7-2
d_gene: TRBD1
abundance: -
CDR3nt: TGTGCCAGCAGCGTGACAGGGCTTTTGATGGCCGAGCAGTACTTC
CDR3aa: CASSVTGLLMAEQYF

j_gene: TRBJ2-3
v_gene: TRBV5-1
d_gene: TRBD1
abundance: -
CDR3nt: TGCGCCAGCAGCTTGGAGAGACAGGGGGAGACAAATACGCAGTATTTT
CDR3aa: CASSLERQGETNTQYF

j_gene: TRBJ2-7
v_gene: TRBV27
d_gene: TRBD1
abundance: -
CDR3nt: TGTGCCAGCAGGAAGACAGGGAGCATAAACGAGCAGTACTTC
CDR3aa: CASRKTGSINEQYF

j_gene: TRBJ2-1
v_gene: TRBV13
d_gene: -
abundance: -
CDR3nt: TGTGCCAGCAGCTTACACTACAATGAGCAGTTCTTC
CDR3aa: CASSLHYNEQFF

j_gene: TRBJ2-1
v_gene: TRBV28
d_gene: TRBD1
abundance: -
CDR3nt: TGTGCCAGCAGTTCACTACTGACAGGGGGCAATGAGCAGTTCTTC
CDR3aa: CASSSLLTGGNEQFF

j_gene: TRBJ1-2
v_gene: TRBV6-1
d_gene: -
abundance: -
CDR3nt: TGTGCCAGCTGCGCGGGGGAGAGTGATGGCTACACCTTC
CDR3aa: CASCAGESDGYTF

j_gene: TRBJ2-1
v_gene: TRBV28
d_gene: -
abundance: -
CDR3nt: TGTGCCAGCAGTTTAAGTTATCAGACCTACAATGAGCAGTTCTTC
CDR3aa: CASSLSYQTYNEQFF

j_gene: TRBJ2-1
v_gene: TRBV7-8
d_gene: TRBD1
abundance: -
CDR3nt: TGTGCCAGCAGCCTACAGGGGTACGAGCAGTTCTTC
CDR3aa: CASSLQGYEQFF

j_gene: TRBJ2-1
v_gene: TRBV18
d_gene: -
abundance: -
CDR3nt: TGTGCCAGCTCACCACCTTCGACTAACAATGAGCAGTTCTTC
CDR3aa: CASSPPSTNNEQFF

j_gene: TRBJ1-4
v_gene: TRBV9
d_gene: TRBD1
abundance: -
CDR3nt: TGTGCCAGCAGCCCGGGGACAGAAGCAGAACAAAAACTGTTTTTT
CDR3aa: CASSPGTEAEQKLFF

j_gene: TRBJ1-4
v_gene: TRBV15
d_gene: -
abundance: -
CDR3nt: TGTGCCACCAGCAGCGCCGCCTCCGGGGGTGAAAAACTGTTTTTT
CDR3aa: CATSSAASGGEKLFF

j_gene: TRBJ2-7
v_gene: TRBV28
d_gene: TRBD2
abundance: -
CDR3nt: TGTGCCAGCAGTTGGGGGCTAGCGGGAGAAGACGAGCAGTACTTC
CDR3aa: CASSWGLAGEDEQYF

j_gene: TRBJ2-3
v_gene: TRBV11-3
d_gene: TRBD2
abundance: -
CDR3nt: TGTGCCAGCAGCTTCGGACTAGCGGGAATCGTTACGCAGTATTTT
CDR3aa: CASSFGLAGIVTQYF

j_gene: TRBJ1-4
v_gene: TRBV15
d_gene: -
abundance: -
CDR3nt: TGTGCCACCAGCAGTGGCCTGGTGGCAACTAATGAAAAACTGTTTTTT
CDR3aa: CATSSGLVATNEKLFF

j_gene: TRBJ2-1
v_gene: TRBV4-2
d_gene: -
abundance: -
CDR3nt: TGTGCCAGCAGCCAAGCTATGAGCCGGACTAATGAGCAGTTCTTC
CDR3aa: CASSQAMSRTNEQFF

j_gene: TRBJ2-3
v_gene: TRBV7-8
d_gene: TRBD2
abundance: once
CDR3nt: TGTGCCAGCAGCACTCAGACTAGCGGGTTCCTCCCCCTGAATACGCAGTATTTT
CDR3aa: CASSTQTSGFLPLNTQYF

j_gene: TRBJ1-3
v_gene: TRBV19
d_gene: -
abundance: -
CDR3nt: TGTGCCAGTAGTACCCGTACGGGTTTCTCTGGAAACACCATATATTTT
CDR3aa: CASSTRTGFSGNTIYF

j_gene: TRBJ1-1
v_gene: TRBV5-1
d_gene: -
abundance: -
CDR3nt: TGCGCCAGCAGCTTGGGGAGTACTGAAGCTTTCTTT
CDR3aa: CASSLGSTEAFF

j_gene: TRBJ2-3
v_gene: TRBV5-8
d_gene: -
abundance: -
CDR3nt: TGTGCCAGCAGCTTGGTCCCTAGCACAGATACGCAGTATTTT
CDR3aa: CASSLVPSTDTQYF

j_gene: TRBJ2-7
v_gene: TRBV5-5
d_gene: -
abundance: once
CDR3nt: TGTGCCAGCAGCTTGGACGGGGGAGGTTTCTACGAGCAGTACTTC
CDR3aa: CASSLDGGGFYEQYF

j_gene: TRBJ2-7
v_gene: TRBV5-1
d_gene: TRBD2
abundance: -
CDR3nt: TGCGCCAGCAGCTTGTCGTTTAGCGGGAGTTACGAGCAGTACTTC
CDR3aa: CASSLSFSGSYEQYF

j_gene: TRBJ1-4
v_gene: TRBV5-1
d_gene: -
abundance: -
CDR3nt: TGCGCCAGCAGAGAACGGGGAAAAAAACTGTTTTTT
CDR3aa: CASRERGKKLFF

j_gene: TRBJ2-5
v_gene: TRBV5-4
d_gene: TRBD2
abundance: -
CDR3nt: TGTGCCAGCAGCTTGTGGGGGGGGGAGACCCAGTACTTC
CDR3aa: CASSLWGGETQYF

j_gene: TRBJ1-2
v_gene: TRBV4-3
d_gene: TRBD1
abundance: -
CDR3nt: TGCGCCAGCAGCCCGTGGACAGGAAGTAACTATGGCTACACCTTC
CDR3aa: CASSPWTGSNYGYTF

j_gene: TRBJ1-4
v_gene: TRBV4-3
d_gene: -
abundance: once
CDR3nt: TGCGCCAGCAGCCAAGACAGAACAACTAATGAAAAACTGTTTTTT
CDR3aa: CASSQDRTTNEKLFF

j_gene: TRBJ2-2
v_gene: TRBV19
d_gene: TRBD1
abundance: -
CDR3nt: TGTGCCAGTAGGACAGGGAGCCACGCGAACACCGGGGAGCTGTTTTTT
CDR3aa: CASRTGSHANTGELFF

j_gene: TRBJ1-5
v_gene: TRBV2
d_gene: -
abundance: -
CDR3nt: TGTGCCAGCAGTCTCAGGGACTATAGCAATCAGCCCCAGCATTTT
CDR3aa: CASSLRDYSNQPQHF

j_gene: TRBJ2-1
v_gene: TRBV4-2
d_gene: TRBD1
abundance: few
CDR3nt: TGTGCCAGCAGCCAACTACAGGGGTTCGGGAATGAGCAGTTCTTC
CDR3aa: CASSQLQGFGNEQFF

j_gene: TRBJ2-1
v_gene: TRBV25-1
d_gene: TRBD2
abundance: -
CDR3nt: TGTGCCAGCAGTGCCCTCAGAGCGGGAGGGAGTGAGCAGTTCTTC
CDR3aa: CASSALRAGGSEQFF

j_gene: TRBJ2-3
v_gene: TRBV27
d_gene: -
abundance: -
CDR3nt: TGTGCCAGCAGTTTTCACCAGAGCACAGATACGCAGTATTTT
CDR3aa: CASSFHQSTDTQYF

j_gene: TRBJ2-1
v_gene: TRBV7-2
d_gene: TRBD2
abundance: -
CDR3nt: TGTGCCAGCAGCTTTCTAGTTAGCGGGAGTATGGATGAGCAGTTCTTC
CDR3aa: CASSFLVSGSMDEQFF

j_gene: TRBJ2-1
v_gene: TRBV7-2
d_gene: -
abundance: -
CDR3nt: TGTGCCAGCAGCTCTATGAATGAGCAGTTCTTC
CDR3aa: CASSSMNEQFF